This TCR beta chain was obtained from a study of T-cell memory formation after mild COVID-19. Study conclusions and caveats: Among contracting clones, CD4+ were mainly CM/EM and CD8+ enriched in EMRA. Contracting clones from day 15 to 85 showed balanced CD4/CD8; later expanders favored CD4+.

Constant-segment primers were used for 5'RACE, and the resulting TCR alpha and TCR beta cDNA libraries carried sample barcodes and UMIs. TCRdb ran MiXCR on the 5' RACE reads and lists one entry per CDR3 protein. The sample holds some 490,000 distinct CDR3 sequences, about 20% seen once. A remark on this clonotype: The antigen remains undetermined.

There are 12 residues in the CDR3. The germline V gene has CDR1 SGHRS and CDR2 YFSETQ. V lost 0 bases to trimming and J lost 15 bases, with 13 bases between them. The gene calls are TRBV5-1 and TRBJ2-1; D ambiguous. The receptor was isolated from an adult woman who had mild COVID-19 (a few samples of this study predate the infection). Cell type and time point are not known. The material sequenced was PBMCs or a T cell subset sorted from them (not recorded which). The CDR3 sequence is CASSLEGPERFF. The CDR3 region has the DNA TGCGCCAGCAGCTTGGAAGGCCCTGAGAGGTTCTTC.